What follows are 17 T cell receptor beta chains derived from one specimen sequenced in a study of blood T cell repertoires in COVID-19. TCRdb keeps only in-frame clones here, not all; method: immunoSEQ multiplex PCR. Here the sample spans 130,000 to 150,000 clones, approximately 87% being singletons. Sequencing used PBMCs or T cells enriched from blood (not recorded which). Every receptor here comes from a woman in her twenties or thirties with acute COVID-19.

A remark on this clone: Additional DNA sequences in this sample encode the identical CDR3. CDR3 coding DNA: TGCGCCAGCAGCTTGGCCGCGGGCGGCTACGAGCAGTACTTC. Translating it yields CASSLAAGGYEQYF. The V and J genes are TRBV5-1 and TRBJ2-7, with D possibly matching TRBD2 (5 bases). Germline V gene sequence: CDR1 SGHRS, CDR2 YFSETQ. The CDR3 runs 14 residues. V was shortened by 0 bases and J by 3 bases, with 10 bases between the two germline ends.

The J gene is TRBJ1-5, the V gene TRBV19; no firm D call. Germline-derived CDR1 and CDR2 are LNHDA and SQIVND (reference sequence). V was pared by 1 base and J by 4 bases, with 8 bases between. This CDR3 comprises 14 residues. The CDR3 sequence: CASSIASQNQPQHF. As DNA, the CDR3 is TGTGCCAGTAGTATAGCTTCACAAAATCAGCCCCAGCATTTT.

The CDR3 sequence: CSAARDRGSAYEQYF. The CDR3 nucleotides read TGCAGCGCCGCGCGGGACAGGGGGTCCGCCTACGAGCAGTACTTC. The chain combines TRBV29-1 with TRBJ2-7, with 11 nucleotides matching TRBD1. Germline V gene sequence: CDR1 SQVTM, CDR2 ANQGSEA. Trimming at V came to 7 bases and at J to 2 bases, leaving 10 bases not matched to a gene. The length of the CDR3 is 15 residues.

The chain recombines TRBV11-1 with TRBJ2-2, with 7 positions matching TRBD1. Trimming took 5 bases from V and 0 from J; bases not matched to a gene: 6. Germline V gives CDR1 SGHAT, CDR2 FQDESV (reference sequence). This CDR3 region has 16 residues. The CDR3 sequence is CASSNRGHSNTGELFF. For the CDR3, the DNA is TGTGCCAGCAGCAACAGGGGACACTCGAACACCGGGGAGCTGTTTTTT.

The chain links TRBV18 to TRBJ2-7; a possible D gene is TRBD1 (5 bases). CDR3 length: 14 amino acids. Germline V gene lookup returns CDR1 KGHSH and CDR2 LQKENI. V was clipped by 2 bases and J by 2 bases, with 10 bases between them. The chain's CDR3 is CASSPGATAYEQYF. CDR3 DNA: TGTGCCAGCTCACCAGGGGCCACCGCCTACGAGCAGTACTTC.

The chain combines TRBV6-6 with TRBJ1-6; no firm D call. The germline gives CDR1 MNHNY, CDR2 SVGAGI (reference sequence). Trimming stripped 7 bases from V and 8 bases from J, with 9 bases between. The CDR3 totals 12 residues. In DNA, the CDR3 is TGTGCCAGCACCGACGAGGATTCACCCCTCCACTTT. It translates to CASTDEDSPLHF.

This clone was seen a single time. The chain combines TRBV28 with TRBJ1-1, with D unresolved. This CDR3 is 12 amino acids long. Trimming removed 6 bases at V and 1 base at J, with 6 bases between. The V gene's germline CDR1 is MDHEN and CDR2 SYDVKM. Here the CDR3 reads CASRRGNTEAFF. The CDR3 region has the DNA TGTGCCAGCAGGCGGGGGAACACTGAAGCTTTCTTT.

The chain combines TRBV19 with TRBJ1-5; 10 bases match TRBD1. The CDR3 runs 15 residues. V lost 7 bases to trimming and J lost 5 bases; unmatched junction nucleotides: 8. Germline V lookup: CDR1 LNHDA, CDR2 SQIVND (reference sequence). Written as DNA, the CDR3 is TGTGCCAGTAAAATAGGACAGGGGGTACATCAGCCCCAGCATTTT. Residues: CASKIGQGVHQPQHF.

This clone appeared once. The chain is built from TRBV30 and TRBJ2-7; D may be TRBD2 (5 bases). The CDR3 loop spans 13 amino acids. Germline V lookup: CDR1 GTSNPN, CDR2 SVGIG (reference sequence). Trimming shortened V by 2 bases and J by 1 base, and 9 bases separated the two germline ends. The CDR3 DNA reads TGTGCCTGGAGTCCGAGGGATTCCTACGAGCAGTACTTC. It translates to CAWSPRDSYEQYF.

On this clone: The sample carries other DNA sequences with the same CDR3. The V gene is TRBV18, the J gene TRBJ2-7; D gene unclear. Germline assignment: CDR1 KGHSH and CDR2 LQKENI. This CDR3 has 12 residues. V dropped 6 bases and J dropped 0 bases, with 6 bases sitting between them. CDR3 nucleotides: TGTGCCAGCTCCCCGAGCTCCTACGAGCAGTACTTC. Amino acid sequence: CASSPSSYEQYF.

V and J are TRBV28 and TRBJ1-3; 7 bases align to TRBD1. Germline-derived CDR1 and CDR2 are MDHEN and SYDVKM. Germline trimming cut 7 bases from V and 2 bases from J; bases unmatched to any gene: 8. This CDR3 has 15 amino acids. CDR3 DNA: TGTGCCAGCAAACGACAGGGTTCAACTGGAAACACCATATATTTT. It codes for CASKRQGSTGNTIYF.

The CDR3 nucleotides read TGCGCCAGCAGCTTGGCTTTGGTCAGATTCACAGATACGCAGTATTTT. Amino acid sequence: CASSLALVRFTDTQYF. The chain has TRBV5-1 and TRBJ2-3; no clear D. The CDR3 runs 16 residues. Germline V lookup: CDR1 SGHRS, CDR2 YFSETQ. The V end was cut by 0 bases, the J end by 2 bases, with 13 bases between.

This clone showed up just a few times. The chain recombines TRBV12-3 or TRBV12-4 with TRBJ1-5; D not certain. The CDR3 has 13 amino acids. Trimming shortened V by 6 bases and J by 7 bases, and 13 bases separated the two germline ends. The CDR3 DNA reads TGTGCCAGCAGGATAGGGCCGGGGCAGCCCCAGCATTTT. The encoded protein is CASRIGPGQPQHF.

This chain connects TRBV7-3 to TRBJ1-2; 8 nucleotides align to TRBD1. Germline V lookup: CDR1 SGHTA, CDR2 FQGTGA. This CDR3 is built from 15 residues. Unmatched junction bases numbered 10, after V lost 0 bases and J lost 10 bases. CDR3 sequence reads: CASSLTGQGIDDYTF. The DNA for the CDR3 is TGTGCCAGCAGCTTAACCGGACAGGGAATAGATGACTACACCTTC.

The genes are TRBV18 and TRBJ2-5; perhaps TRBD2 as D (5 bases). This CDR3 has 14 amino acids. V gave up 0 bases and J gave up 5 bases, with 10 bases separating them. The germline CDR1 and CDR2 sequences are KGHSH and LQKENI. The CDR3 sequence: CASSPPVGKETQYF. The CDR3 nucleotides read TGTGCCAGCTCACCACCGGTCGGGAAGGAGACCCAGTACTTC.

The V call is TRBV5-1, the J call TRBJ2-5; D is undetermined. The CDR3 contains 15 residues. V was clipped by 0 bases and J by 3 bases, with 12 bases between them. Germline lookup yields CDR1 SGHRS and CDR2 YFSETQ. CDR3: CASSLGRGLEETQYF. The CDR3 coding sequence is TGCGCCAGCAGCTTGGGCCGTGGTTTAGAAGAGACCCAGTACTTC.

The V and J genes are TRBV4-1 and TRBJ1-1; TRBD1 might be the D (6 bases). From germline, CDR1 is MGHRA and CDR2 YSYEKL. The CDR3 is 14 amino acids. The germline V and J ends were trimmed by 3 bases and 0 bases, with 8 bases remaining between them. The CDR3 protein is CASSQSGVNTEAFF. The CDR3 nucleotides read TGCGCCAGCAGCCAGTCAGGGGTGAACACTGAAGCTTTCTTT.